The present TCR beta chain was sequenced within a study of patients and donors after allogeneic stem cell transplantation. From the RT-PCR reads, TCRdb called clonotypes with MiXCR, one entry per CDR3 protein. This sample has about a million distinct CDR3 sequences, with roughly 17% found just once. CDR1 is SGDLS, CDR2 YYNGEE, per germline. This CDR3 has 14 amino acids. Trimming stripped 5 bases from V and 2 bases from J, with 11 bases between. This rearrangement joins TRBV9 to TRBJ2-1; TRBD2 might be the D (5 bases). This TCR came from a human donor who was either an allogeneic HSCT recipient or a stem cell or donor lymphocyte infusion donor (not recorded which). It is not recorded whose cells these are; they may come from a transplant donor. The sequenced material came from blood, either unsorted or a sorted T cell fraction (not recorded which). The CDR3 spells CASRTSDAYNEQFF. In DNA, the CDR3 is TGTGCCAGCAGAACTAGTGACGCCTACAATGAGCAGTTCTTC.